The TCR beta chain under discussion was sequenced for a study of cytomegalovirus exposure and HLA in healthy donors. Study-wide context: A later analysis reported the same platform for the roughly 120 validation repertoires and the approximately 720 first-cohort repertoires. Broader study findings: Cytomegalovirus status was reportedly diagnosed by the classifier with high specificity and sensitivity. Associated with cytomegalovirus, according to the listing, were approximately 160 TCR beta chains.

This table comes from immunoSEQ multiplex PCR, and its TCRdb copy is limited to in-frame clones, with some not included. The sample carries about 200,000 clones, approximately 82% recorded once. Comments on this clone: Its matching antigen is unknown.

V lost 3 bases, J lost 3 bases, and 3 bases stayed unmatched. This CDR3 region has 14 residues. Germline V gene sequence: CDR1 SGHNT, CDR2 YYREEE (reference sequence). Sequences were obtained from PBMCs. This receptor was identified in a woman in her thirties in good health and CMV-seropositive. J is TRBJ2-7 and V is TRBV5-4, with 10 bases matching TRBD2. The CDR3 sequence is CASSSWTSGYEQYF. CDR3 nucleotides: TGTGCCAGCAGCTCTTGGACTAGCGGCTACGAGCAGTACTTC.